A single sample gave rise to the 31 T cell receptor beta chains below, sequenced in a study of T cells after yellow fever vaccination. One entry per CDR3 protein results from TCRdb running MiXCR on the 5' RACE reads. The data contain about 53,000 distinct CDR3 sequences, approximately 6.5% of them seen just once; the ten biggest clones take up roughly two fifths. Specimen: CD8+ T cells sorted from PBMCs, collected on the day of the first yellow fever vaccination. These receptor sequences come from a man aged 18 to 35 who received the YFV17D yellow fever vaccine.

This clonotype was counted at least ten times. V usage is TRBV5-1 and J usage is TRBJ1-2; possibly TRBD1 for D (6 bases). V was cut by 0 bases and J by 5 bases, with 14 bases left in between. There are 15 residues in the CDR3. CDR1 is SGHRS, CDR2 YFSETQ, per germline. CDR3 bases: TGCGCCAGCAGCTTGGGAGGGGGACGGATATATGGCTACACCTTC. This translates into CASSLGGGRIYGYTF.

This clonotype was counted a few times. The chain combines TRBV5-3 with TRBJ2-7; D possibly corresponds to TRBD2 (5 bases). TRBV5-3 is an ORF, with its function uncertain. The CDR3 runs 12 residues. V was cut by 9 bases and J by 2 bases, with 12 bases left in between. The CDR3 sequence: CATGPGTYEQYF. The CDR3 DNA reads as TGTGCCACCGGCCCCGGGACCTACGAGCAGTACTTC.

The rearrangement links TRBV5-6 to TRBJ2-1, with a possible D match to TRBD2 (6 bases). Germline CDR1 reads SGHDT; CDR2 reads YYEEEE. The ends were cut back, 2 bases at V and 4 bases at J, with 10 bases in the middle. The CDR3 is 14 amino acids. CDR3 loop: CASSFRREYNEQFF. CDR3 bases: TGTGCCAGCAGCTTTAGGAGGGAATACAATGAGCAGTTCTTC.

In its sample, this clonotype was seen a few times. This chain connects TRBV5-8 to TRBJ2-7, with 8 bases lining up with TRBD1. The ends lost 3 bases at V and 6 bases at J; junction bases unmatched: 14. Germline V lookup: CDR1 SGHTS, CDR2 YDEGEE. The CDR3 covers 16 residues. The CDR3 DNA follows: TGTGCCAGCAGCTGGGGGGCCGGGACAGGTCTGGCCGAGCAGTACTTC. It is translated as CASSWGAGTGLAEQYF.

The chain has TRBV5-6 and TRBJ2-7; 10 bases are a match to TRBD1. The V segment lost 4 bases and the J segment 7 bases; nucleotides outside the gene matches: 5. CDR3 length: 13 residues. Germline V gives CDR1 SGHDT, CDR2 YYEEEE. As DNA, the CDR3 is TGTGCCAGCAGCGGACAGGGGGTACTTGAGCAGTACGTC. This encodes CASSGQGVLEQYV.

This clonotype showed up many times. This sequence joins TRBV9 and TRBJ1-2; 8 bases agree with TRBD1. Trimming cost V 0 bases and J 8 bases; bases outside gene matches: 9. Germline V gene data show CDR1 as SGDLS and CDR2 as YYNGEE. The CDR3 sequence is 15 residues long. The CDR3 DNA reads TGTGCCAGCAGCGTAGCAGCCCAGGGGGCGAGCGGCTACACCTTC. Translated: CASSVAAQGASGYTF.

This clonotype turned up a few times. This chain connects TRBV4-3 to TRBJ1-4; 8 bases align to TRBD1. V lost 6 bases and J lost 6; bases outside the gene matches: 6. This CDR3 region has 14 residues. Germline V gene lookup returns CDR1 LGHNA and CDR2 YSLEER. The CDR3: CASSDTGGDEKLFF. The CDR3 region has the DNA TGCGCCAGCAGTGACACAGGGGGAGATGAAAAACTGTTTTTT.

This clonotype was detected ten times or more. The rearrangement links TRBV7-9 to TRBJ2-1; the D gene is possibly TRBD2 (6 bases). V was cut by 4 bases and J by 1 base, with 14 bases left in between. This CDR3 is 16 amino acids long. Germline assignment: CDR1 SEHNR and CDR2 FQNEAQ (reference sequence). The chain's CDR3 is CASSSTAGFSYNEQFF. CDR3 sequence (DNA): TGTGCCAGCAGCTCGACGGCGGGGTTTTCCTACAATGAGCAGTTCTTC.

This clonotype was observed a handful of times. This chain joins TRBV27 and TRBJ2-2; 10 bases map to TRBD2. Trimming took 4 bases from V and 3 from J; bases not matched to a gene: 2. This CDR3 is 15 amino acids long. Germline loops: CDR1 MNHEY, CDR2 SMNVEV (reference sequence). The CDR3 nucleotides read TGTGCCAGCAGTTACGGGACTAGCGACACCGGGGAGCTGTTTTTT. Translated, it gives CASSYGTSDTGELFF.

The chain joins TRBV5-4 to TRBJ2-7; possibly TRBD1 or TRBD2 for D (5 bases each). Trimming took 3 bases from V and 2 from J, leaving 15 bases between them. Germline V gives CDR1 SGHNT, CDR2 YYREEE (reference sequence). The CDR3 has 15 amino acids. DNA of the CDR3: TGTGCCAGCAGCTGGGGACCAGCAGCGCCCTACGAGCAGTACTTC. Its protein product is CASSWGPAAPYEQYF.

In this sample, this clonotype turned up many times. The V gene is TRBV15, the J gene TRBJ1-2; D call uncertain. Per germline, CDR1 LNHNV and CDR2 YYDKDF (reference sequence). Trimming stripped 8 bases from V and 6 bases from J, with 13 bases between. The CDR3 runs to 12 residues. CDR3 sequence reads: CATGKWTDGYTF. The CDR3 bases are TGTGCCACCGGGAAATGGACGGATGGCTACACCTTC.

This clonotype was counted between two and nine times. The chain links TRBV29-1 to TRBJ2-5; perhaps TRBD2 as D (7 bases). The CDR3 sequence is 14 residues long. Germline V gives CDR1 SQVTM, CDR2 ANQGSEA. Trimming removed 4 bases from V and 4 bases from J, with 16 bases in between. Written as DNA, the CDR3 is TGCAGCGTTGCTTTGGCGGGGGCCGGAGAGACCCAGTACTTC. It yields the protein CSVALAGAGETQYF. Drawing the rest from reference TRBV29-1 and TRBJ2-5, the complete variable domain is SAVISQKPSRDICQRGTSLTIQCQVDSQVTMMFWYRQQPGQSLTLIATANQGSEATYESGFVIDKFPISRPNLTFSTLTVSNMSPEDSSIYLCSVALAGAGETQYFGPGTRLLVL.

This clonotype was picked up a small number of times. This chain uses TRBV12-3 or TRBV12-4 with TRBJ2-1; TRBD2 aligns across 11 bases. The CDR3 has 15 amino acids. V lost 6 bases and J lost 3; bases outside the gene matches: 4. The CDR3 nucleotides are TGTGCCAGCAGAACTGGGACTAGCGGCTACAATGAGCAGTTCTTC. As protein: CASRTGTSGYNEQFF.

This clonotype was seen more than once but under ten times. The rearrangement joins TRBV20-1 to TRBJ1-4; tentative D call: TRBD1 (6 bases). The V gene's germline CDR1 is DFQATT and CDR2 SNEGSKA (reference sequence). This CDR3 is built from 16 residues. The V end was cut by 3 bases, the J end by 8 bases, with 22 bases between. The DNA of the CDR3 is TGCAGTGCTAGTGAGGGGGGCTCTTTCCTAGAGGAAAAACTGTTTTTT. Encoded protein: CSASEGGSFLEEKLFF.

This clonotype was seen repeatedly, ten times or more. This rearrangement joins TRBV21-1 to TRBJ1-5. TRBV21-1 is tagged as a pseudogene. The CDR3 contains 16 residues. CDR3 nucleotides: TGTGCCAGCAGCGAGAGAACCCTTTATAGCAATCAGCCCCAGCATTTT. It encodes CASSERTLYSNQPQHF.

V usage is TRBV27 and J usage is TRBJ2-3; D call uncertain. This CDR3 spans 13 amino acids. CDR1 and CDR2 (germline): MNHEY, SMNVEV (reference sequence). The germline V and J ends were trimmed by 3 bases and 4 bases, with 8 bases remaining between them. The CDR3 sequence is CASSLSSADTQYF. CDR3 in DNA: TGTGCCAGCAGTTTGTCTAGTGCAGATACGCAGTATTTT.

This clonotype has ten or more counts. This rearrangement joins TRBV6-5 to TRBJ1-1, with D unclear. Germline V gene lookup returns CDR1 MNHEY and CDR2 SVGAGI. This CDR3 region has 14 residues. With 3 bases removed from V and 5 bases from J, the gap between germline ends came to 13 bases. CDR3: CASSYEGMRTEAFF. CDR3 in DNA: TGTGCCAGCAGTTATGAGGGTATGAGGACTGAAGCTTTCTTT.

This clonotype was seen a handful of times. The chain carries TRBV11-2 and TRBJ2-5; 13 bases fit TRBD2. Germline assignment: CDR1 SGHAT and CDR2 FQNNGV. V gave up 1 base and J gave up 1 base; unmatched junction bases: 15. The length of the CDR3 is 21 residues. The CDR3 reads CASSLVFGTSGGATRQETQYF. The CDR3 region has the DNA TGTGCCAGCAGCTTAGTATTCGGCACTAGCGGGGGGGCGACTCGCCAAGAGACCCAGTACTTC.

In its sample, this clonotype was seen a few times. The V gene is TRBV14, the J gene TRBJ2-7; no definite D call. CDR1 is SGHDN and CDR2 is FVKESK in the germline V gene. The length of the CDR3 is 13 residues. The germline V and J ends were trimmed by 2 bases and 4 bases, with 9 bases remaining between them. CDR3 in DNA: TGTGCCAGCAGCCAATTTAGGGATTACGAGCAGTACTTC. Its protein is CASSQFRDYEQYF. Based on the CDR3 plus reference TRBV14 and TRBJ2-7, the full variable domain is EAGVTQFPSHSVIEKGQTVTLRCDPISGHDNLYWYRRVMGKEIKFLLHFVKESKQDESGMPNNRFLAERTGGTYSTLKVQPAELEDSGVYFCASSQFRDYEQYFGPGTRLTVT.

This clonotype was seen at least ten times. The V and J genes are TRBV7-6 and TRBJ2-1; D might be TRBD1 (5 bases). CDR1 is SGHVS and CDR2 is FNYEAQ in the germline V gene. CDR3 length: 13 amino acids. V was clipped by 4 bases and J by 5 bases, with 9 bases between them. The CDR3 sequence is CASSSKGNNEQFF. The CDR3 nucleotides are TGTGCCAGCAGCTCTAAGGGGAACAATGAGCAGTTCTTC.

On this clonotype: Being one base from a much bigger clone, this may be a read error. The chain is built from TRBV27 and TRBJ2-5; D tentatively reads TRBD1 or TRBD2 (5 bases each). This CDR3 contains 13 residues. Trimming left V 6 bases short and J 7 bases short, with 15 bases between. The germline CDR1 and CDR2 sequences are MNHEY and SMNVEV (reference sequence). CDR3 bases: TGTGCCAGCAGGGGGACCGCCGAGATGACCCAGTACTTC. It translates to CASRGTAEMTQYF.

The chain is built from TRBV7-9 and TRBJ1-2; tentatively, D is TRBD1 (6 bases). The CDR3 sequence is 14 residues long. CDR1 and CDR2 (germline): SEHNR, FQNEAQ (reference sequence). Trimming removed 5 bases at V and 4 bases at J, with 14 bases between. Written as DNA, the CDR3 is TGTGCCAGCAGCGTCAACAGGGAAGTCTATGGCTACACCTTC. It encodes CASSVNREVYGYTF.

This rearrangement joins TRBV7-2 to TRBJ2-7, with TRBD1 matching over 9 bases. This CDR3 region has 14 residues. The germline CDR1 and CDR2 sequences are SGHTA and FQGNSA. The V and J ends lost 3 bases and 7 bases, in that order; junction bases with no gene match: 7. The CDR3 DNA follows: TGTGCCAGCAGCTTGCTCGGACAGGGGAATGAGCAGTACTTC. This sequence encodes CASSLLGQGNEQYF. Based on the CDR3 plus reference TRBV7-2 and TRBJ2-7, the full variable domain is GAGVSQSPSNKVTEKGKDVELRCDPISGHTALYWYRQSLGQGLEFLIYFQGNSAPDKSGLPSDRFSAERTGGSVSTLTIQRTQQEDSAVYLCASSLLGQGNEQYFGPGTRLTVT.

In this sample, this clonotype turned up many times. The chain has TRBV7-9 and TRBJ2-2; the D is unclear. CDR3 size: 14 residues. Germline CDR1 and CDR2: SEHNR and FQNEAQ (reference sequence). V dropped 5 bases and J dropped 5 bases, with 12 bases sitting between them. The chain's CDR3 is CASSSGRLTGELFF. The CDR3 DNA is TGTGCCAGCAGCAGTGGACGCCTTACCGGGGAGCTGTTTTTT.

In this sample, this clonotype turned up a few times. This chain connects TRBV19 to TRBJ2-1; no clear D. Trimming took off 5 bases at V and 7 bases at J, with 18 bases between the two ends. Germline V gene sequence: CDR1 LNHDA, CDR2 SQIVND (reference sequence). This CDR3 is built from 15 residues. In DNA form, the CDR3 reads TGTGCCAGTAGTGACGACGTCTCCTGGGTTAATGAGCAGTTCTTC. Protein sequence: CASSDDVSWVNEQFF.

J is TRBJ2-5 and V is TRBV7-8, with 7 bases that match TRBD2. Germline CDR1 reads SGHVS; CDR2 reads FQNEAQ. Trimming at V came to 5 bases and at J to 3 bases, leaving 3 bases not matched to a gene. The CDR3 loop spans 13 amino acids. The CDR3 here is CASSQSGEETQYF. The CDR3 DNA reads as TGTGCCAGCAGCCAAAGCGGGGAAGAGACCCAGTACTTC.

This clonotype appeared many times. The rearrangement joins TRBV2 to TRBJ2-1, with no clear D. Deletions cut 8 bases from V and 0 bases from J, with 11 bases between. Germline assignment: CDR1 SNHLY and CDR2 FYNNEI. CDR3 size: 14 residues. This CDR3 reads CASLPPSSYNEQFF. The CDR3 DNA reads TGTGCCAGCCTCCCTCCGAGCTCCTACAATGAGCAGTTCTTC.

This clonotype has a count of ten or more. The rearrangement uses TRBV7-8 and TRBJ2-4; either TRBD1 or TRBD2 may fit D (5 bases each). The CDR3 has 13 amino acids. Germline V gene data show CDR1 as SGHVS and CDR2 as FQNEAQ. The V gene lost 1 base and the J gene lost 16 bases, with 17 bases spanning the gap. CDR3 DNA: TGTGCCAGCAGCTTAGGAGGGGCCGGACATTATTACTTC. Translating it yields CASSLGGAGHYYF.

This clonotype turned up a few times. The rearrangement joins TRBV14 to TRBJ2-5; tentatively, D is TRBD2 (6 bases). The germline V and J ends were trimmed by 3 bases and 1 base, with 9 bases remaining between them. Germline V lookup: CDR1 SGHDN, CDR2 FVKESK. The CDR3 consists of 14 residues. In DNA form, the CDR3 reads TGTGCCAGCAGCCAGGGACTTGTCCAAGAGACCCAGTACTTC. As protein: CASSQGLVQETQYF.

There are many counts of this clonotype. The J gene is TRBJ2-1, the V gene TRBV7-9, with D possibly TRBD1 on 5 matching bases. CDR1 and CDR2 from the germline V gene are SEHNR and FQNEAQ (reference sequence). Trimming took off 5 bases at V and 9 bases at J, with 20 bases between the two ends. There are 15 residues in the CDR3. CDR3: CASSRLGKLQGEQFF. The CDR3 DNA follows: TGTGCCAGCAGCCGCCTTGGGAAGCTCCAGGGTGAGCAGTTCTTC.

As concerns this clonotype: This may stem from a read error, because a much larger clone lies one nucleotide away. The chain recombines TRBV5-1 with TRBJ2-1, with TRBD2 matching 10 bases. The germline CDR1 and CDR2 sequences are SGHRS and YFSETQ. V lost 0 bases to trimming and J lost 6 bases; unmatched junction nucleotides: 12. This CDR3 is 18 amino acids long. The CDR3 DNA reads TGCGCCAGCAGCTTGGCCCAGCGGGGGGGCTTCTTAGCCAATGAGCAGTTCTTC. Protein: CASSLAQRGGFLANEQFF.